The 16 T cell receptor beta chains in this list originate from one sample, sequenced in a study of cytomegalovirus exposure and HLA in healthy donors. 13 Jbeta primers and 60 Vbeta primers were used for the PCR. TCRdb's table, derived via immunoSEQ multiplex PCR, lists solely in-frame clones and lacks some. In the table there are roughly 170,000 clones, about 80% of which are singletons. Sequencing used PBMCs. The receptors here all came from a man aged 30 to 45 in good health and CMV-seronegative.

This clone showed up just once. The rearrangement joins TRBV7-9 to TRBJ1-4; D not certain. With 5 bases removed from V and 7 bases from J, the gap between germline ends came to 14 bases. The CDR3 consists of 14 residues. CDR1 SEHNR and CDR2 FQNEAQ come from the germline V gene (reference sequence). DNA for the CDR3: TGTGCCAGCAGCCCCCGGAGGGAGGGTGAAAAACTGTTTTTT. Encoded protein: CASSPRREGEKLFF.

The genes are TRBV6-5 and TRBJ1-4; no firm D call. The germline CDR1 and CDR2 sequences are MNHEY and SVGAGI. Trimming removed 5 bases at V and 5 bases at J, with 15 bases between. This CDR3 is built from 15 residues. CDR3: CASSLRSDSNEKLFF. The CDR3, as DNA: TGTGCCAGCAGTCTTAGATCGGACTCCAATGAAAAACTGTTTTTT.

CDR3 region: CASQGAIISGELFF. Here the CDR3 DNA reads TGTGCCTCCCAGGGGGCGATTATCTCCGGGGAGCTGTTTTTT. This chain connects TRBV2 to TRBJ2-2; 8 bases are shared with TRBD1. V dropped 11 bases and J dropped 6; count of bases not matched to a gene: 11. Germline V CDR1 and CDR2: SNHLY, FYNNEI. CDR3 size: 14 residues.

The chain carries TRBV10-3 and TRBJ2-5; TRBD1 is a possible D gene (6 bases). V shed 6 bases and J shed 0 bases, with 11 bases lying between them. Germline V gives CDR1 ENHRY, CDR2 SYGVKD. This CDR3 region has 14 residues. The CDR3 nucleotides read TGTGCCATCAGGGGACACCCGTACCAAGAGACCCAGTACTTC. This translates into CAIRGHPYQETQYF.

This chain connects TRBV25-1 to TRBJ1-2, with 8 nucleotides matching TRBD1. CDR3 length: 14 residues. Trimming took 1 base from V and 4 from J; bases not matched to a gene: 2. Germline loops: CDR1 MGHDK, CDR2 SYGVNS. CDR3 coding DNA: TGTGCCAGCAGTGAATCAGGGGGCAGCTATGGCTACACCTTC. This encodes CASSESGGSYGYTF.

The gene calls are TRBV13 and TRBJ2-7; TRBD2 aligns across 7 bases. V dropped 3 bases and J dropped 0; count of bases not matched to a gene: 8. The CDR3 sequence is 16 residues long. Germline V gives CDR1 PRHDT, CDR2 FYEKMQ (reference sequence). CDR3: CASSFSGVQGSYEQYF. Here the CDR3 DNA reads TGTGCCAGCAGCTTCAGCGGGGTTCAGGGCTCCTACGAGCAGTACTTC.

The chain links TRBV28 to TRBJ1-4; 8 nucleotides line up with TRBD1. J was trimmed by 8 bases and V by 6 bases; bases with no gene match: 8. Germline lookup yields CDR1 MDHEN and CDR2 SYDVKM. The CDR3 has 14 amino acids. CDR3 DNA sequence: TGTGCCAGCAGACTCACAGGGGGACGGGAAAAACTGTTTTTT. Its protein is CASRLTGGREKLFF.

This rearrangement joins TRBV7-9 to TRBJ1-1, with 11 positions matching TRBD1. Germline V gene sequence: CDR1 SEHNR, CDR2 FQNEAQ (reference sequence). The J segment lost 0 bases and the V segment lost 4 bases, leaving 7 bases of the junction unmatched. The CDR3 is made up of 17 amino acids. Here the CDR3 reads CASSWWTGGGLNTEAFF. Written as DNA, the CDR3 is TGTGCCAGCAGCTGGTGGACAGGGGGCGGACTGAACACTGAAGCTTTCTTT.

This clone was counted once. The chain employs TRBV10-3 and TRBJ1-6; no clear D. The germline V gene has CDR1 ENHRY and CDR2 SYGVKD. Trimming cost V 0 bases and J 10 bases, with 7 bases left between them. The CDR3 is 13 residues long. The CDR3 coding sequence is TGTGCCATCAGTGAGTCGAATACATCACCCCTCCACTTT. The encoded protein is CAISESNTSPLHF.

CDR3 coding DNA: TGTGCCAGCAGCTTAGGGGAGATTAACACTGAAGCTTTCTTT. It codes for CASSLGEINTEAFF. This chain connects TRBV7-9 to TRBJ1-1, with no clear D. The CDR3 length is 14 residues. Trimming shortened V by 1 base and J by 2 bases, and 8 bases separated the two germline ends. Germline V gene sequence: CDR1 SEHNR, CDR2 FQNEAQ (reference sequence).

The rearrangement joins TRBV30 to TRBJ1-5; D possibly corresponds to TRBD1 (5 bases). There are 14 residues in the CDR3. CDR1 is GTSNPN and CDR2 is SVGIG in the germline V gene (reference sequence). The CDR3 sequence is CASWGETSNQPQHF. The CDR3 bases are TGTGCATCCTGGGGGGAGACAAGCAATCAGCCCCAGCATTTT.

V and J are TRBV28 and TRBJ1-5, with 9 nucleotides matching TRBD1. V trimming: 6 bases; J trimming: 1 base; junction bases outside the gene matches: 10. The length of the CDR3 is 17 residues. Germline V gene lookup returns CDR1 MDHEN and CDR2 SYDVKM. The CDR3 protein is CASRPPGTGPSNQPQHF. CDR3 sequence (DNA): TGTGCCAGCAGGCCCCCGGGGACAGGGCCGAGCAATCAGCCCCAGCATTTT.

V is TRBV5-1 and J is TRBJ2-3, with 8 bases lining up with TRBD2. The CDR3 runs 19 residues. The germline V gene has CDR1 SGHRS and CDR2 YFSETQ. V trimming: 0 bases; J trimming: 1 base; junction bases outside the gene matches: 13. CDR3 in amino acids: CASSLEGTRNRPGTDTQYF. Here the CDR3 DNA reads TGCGCCAGCAGCTTGGAAGGGACTAGAAACCGTCCTGGCACAGATACGCAGTATTTT. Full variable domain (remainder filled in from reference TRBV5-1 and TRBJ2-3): KAGVTQTPRYLIKTRGQQVTLSCSPISGHRSVSWYQQTPGQGLQFLFEYFSETQRNKGNFPGRFSGRQFSNSRSEMNVSTLELGDSALYLCASSLEGTRNRPGTDTQYFGPGTRLTVL.

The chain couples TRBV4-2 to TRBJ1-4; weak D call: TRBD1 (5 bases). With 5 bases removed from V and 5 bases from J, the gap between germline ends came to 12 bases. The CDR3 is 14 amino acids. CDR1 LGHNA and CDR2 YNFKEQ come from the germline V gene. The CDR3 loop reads CASSSGLRNEKLFF. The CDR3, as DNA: TGTGCCAGCAGCTCGGGACTCAGAAATGAAAAACTGTTTTTT.

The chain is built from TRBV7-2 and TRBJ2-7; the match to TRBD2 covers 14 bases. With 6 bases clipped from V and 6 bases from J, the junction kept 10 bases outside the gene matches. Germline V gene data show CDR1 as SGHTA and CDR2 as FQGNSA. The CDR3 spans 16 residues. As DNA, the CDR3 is TGTGCCAGCAGGGGTGGGGGGACTAGCGGGAGTGGCGAGCAGTACTTC. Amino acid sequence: CASRGGGTSGSGEQYF.

CDR3 protein: CASSLVAGEGTEAFF. The CDR3, as DNA: TGCGCCAGCAGCTTGGTGGCGGGGGAGGGCACTGAAGCTTTCTTT. The rearrangement links TRBV5-1 to TRBJ1-1; D is perhaps TRBD1 (5 bases). The CDR3 is 15 amino acids. Germline V lookup: CDR1 SGHRS, CDR2 YFSETQ. V lost 0 bases, J lost 4 bases, and 13 bases lay in between.